This T cell receptor (beta chain) was identified in a study of T cells after yellow fever vaccination. Turning to the study itself: Any fraction with a low cell number was prepared using SMART-Seq v4 Ultra Low Input. General study results and limits: Post-booster repertoires contained most primary-vaccination clones again (around 97% CD4, roughly 91% CD8). CD4 and CD8 compartments shared a small share of clonotypes.

The study made its TCR cDNA through 5'RACE template switching. That step introduced a universal primer site along with UMIs. TCRdb reprocessed the 5' RACE reads with MiXCR, giving one entry per CDR3 protein. Of 300,000 to 400,000 distinct CDR3 sequences listed, under 7.5% are singletons. The sample holds a few counts of this clonotype. The target antigen is unknown. The CDR3 extends over 11 amino acids. The germline gives CDR1 SEHNR, CDR2 FQNEAQ (reference sequence). V was trimmed by 3 bases and J by 8 bases, leaving 5 bases between them. The specimen comprised PBMCs, sampled 5 days after the yellow fever booster vaccination. The TCR comes from a man between 25 and 39 years old who received the YFV17D yellow fever vaccine. The chain joins TRBV7-9 to TRBJ2-1; D call uncertain. The CDR3 DNA reads TGTGCCAGCAGCTTTAACGATGAGCAGTTCTTC. This gives the protein CASSFNDEQFF.